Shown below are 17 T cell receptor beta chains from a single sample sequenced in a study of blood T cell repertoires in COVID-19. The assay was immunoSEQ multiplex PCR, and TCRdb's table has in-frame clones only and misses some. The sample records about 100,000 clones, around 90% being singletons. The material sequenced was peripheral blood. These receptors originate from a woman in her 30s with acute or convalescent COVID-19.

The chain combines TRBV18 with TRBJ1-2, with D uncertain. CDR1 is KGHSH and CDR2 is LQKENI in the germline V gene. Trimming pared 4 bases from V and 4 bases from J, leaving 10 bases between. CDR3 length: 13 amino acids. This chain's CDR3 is CASSLGEAYGYTF. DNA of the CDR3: TGTGCCAGCTCACTCGGGGAAGCCTATGGCTACACCTTC.

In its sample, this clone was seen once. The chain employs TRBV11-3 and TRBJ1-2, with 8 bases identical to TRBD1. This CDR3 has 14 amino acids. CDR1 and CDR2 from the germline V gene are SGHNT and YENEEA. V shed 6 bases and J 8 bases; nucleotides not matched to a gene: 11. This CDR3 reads CASSYGQGLYGYTF. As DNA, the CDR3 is TGTGCCAGCAGTTATGGACAGGGTTTGTACGGCTACACCTTC.

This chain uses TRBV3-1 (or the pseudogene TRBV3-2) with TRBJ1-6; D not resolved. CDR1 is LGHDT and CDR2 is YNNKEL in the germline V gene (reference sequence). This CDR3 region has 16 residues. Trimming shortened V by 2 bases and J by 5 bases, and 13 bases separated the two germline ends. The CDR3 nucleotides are TGTGCCAGCAGCCAACTACCGCCCGGGAATAATTCACCCCTCCACTTT. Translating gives CASSQLPPGNNSPLHF.

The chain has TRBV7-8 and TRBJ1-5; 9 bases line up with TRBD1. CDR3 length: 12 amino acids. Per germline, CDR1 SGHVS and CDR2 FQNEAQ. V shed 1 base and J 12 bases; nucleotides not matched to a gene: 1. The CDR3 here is CASSLETGGQHF. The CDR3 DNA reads TGTGCCAGCAGCTTAGAGACAGGGGGCCAGCATTTT.

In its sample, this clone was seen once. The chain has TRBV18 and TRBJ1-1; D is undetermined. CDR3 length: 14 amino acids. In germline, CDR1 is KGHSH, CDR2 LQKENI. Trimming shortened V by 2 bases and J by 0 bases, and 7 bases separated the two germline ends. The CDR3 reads CASSPKTLNTEAFF. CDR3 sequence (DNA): TGTGCCAGCTCACCAAAGACACTGAACACTGAAGCTTTCTTT.

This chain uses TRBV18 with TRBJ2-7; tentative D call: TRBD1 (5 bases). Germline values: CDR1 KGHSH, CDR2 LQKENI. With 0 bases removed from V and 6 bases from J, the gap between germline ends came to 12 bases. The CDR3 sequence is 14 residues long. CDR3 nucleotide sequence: TGTGCCAGCTCACCACCGTCTCAGGGATCCGAGCAGTACTTC. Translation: CASSPPSQGSEQYF.

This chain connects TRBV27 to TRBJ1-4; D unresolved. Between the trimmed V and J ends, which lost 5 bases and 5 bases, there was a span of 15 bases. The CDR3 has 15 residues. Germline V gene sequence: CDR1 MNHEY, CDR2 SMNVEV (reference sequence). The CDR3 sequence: CASSNWGSGNEKLFF. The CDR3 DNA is TGTGCCAGCAGTAATTGGGGAAGCGGAAATGAAAAACTGTTTTTT.

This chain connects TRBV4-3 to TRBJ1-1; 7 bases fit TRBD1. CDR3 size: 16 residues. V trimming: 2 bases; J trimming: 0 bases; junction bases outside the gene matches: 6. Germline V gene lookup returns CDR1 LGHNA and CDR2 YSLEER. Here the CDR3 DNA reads TGCGCCAGCAGCCAAACCAACAGGGGCTTGAACACTGAAGCTTTCTTT. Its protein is CASSQTNRGLNTEAFF.

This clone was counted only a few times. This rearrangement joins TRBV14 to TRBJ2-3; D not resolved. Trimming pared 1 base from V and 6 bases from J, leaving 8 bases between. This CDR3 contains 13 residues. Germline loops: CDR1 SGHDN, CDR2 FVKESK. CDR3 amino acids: CASSQVIADTQYF. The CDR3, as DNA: TGTGCCAGCAGCCAAGTAATAGCCGATACGCAGTATTTT.

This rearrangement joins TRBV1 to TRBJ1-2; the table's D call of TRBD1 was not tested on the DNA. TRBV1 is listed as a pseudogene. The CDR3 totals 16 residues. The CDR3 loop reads CTSSQDLDRGSYGYTF. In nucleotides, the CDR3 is TGCACCAGCAGCCAAGATCTCGACAGAGGCAGCTATGGCTACACCTTC.

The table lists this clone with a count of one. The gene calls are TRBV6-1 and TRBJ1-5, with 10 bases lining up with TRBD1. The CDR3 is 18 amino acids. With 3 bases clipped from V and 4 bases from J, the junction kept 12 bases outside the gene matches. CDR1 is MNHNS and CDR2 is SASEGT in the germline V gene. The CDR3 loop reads CASSDDRGLRVQNQPQHF. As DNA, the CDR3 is TGTGCCAGCAGTGATGACAGGGGGCTACGGGTTCAAAATCAGCCCCAGCATTTT.

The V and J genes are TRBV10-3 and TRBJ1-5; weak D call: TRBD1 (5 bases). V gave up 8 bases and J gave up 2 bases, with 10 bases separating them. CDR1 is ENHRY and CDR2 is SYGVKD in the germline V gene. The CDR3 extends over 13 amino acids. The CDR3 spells CAIRGEGNQPQHF. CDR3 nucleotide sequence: TGTGCCATCCGGGGGGAAGGCAATCAGCCCCAGCATTTT.

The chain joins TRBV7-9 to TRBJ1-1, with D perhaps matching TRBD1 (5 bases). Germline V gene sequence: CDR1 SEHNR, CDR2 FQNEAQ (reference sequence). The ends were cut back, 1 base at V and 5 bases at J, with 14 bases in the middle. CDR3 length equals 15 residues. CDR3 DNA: TGTGCCAGCAGCTTAGGGCAGGGAGGAAAGACTGAAGCTTTCTTT. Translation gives CASSLGQGGKTEAFF.

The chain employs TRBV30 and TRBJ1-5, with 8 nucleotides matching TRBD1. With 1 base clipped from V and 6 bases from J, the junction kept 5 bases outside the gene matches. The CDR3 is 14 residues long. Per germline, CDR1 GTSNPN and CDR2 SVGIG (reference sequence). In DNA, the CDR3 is TGTGCCTGGAGTGACGGACAGGGCGCTCAGCCCCAGCATTTT. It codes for CAWSDGQGAQPQHF.

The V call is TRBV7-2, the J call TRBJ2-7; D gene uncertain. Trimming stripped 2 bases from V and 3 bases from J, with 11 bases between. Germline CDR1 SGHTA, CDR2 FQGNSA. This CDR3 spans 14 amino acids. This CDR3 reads CASSLYEANYEQYF. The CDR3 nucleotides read TGTGCCAGCAGCTTATATGAGGCCAACTACGAGCAGTACTTC. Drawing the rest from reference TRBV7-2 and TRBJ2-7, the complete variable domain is GAGVSQSPSNKVTEKGKDVELRCDPISGHTALYWYRQSLGQGLEFLIYFQGNSAPDKSGLPSDRFSAERTGGSVSTLTIQRTQQEDSAVYLCASSLYEANYEQYFGPGTRLTVT.

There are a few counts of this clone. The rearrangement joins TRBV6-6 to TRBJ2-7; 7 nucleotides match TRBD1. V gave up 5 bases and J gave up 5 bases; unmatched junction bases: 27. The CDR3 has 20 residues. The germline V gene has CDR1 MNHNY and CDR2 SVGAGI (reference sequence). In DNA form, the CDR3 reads TGTGCCAGCAGTCTAGGGACAGTGCAACTTGGGATCCCTCTAACTCACGAGCAGTACTTC. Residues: CASSLGTVQLGIPLTHEQYF.

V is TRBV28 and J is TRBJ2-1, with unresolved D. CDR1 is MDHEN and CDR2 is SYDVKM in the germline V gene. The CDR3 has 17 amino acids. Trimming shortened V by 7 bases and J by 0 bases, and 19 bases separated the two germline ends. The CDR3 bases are TGTGCCAGCACCTCTCACGCCGAGCTGAGCTCCTACAATGAGCAGTTCTTC. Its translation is CASTSHAELSSYNEQFF.